The 32 T cell receptor beta chains below all came from one sample that was sequenced in a study of blood T cell repertoires in COVID-19. Clones were read by immunoSEQ multiplex PCR, and TCRdb kept only the in-frame ones, dropping some. The sample yields approximately 210,000 clones, approximately 89% seen once. Sequencing used peripheral blood. Receptor source: a woman between 35 and 50 years old with acute or convalescent COVID-19.

This clone has more than one count but fewer than ten. The gene calls are TRBV5-1 and TRBJ1-2; the match to TRBD1 covers 9 bases. CDR1 SGHRS and CDR2 YFSETQ come from the germline V gene. This CDR3 has 16 amino acids. V shed 0 bases and J 8 bases; nucleotides not matched to a gene: 11. The CDR3 DNA is TGCGCCAGCAGCTTGGGTGTTTGGGGACAGGGCTTCGGCTACACCTTC. Protein: CASSLGVWGQGFGYTF.

The rearrangement uses TRBV6-5 and TRBJ2-7; TRBD1 matches 9 bases. J lost 3 bases, V lost 8 bases, and 2 bases had no gene match. In germline, CDR1 is MNHEY, CDR2 SVGAGI. CDR3 length: 12 amino acids. CDR3 coding DNA: TGTGCCAGCCGACAGGGGGACTACGAGCAGTACGTC. Translating gives CASRQGDYEQYV.

The J gene is TRBJ1-5, the V gene TRBV7-2; D is unclear. The CDR3 has 14 residues. V lost 2 bases, J lost 5 bases, and 10 bases lay in between. The V gene's germline CDR1 is SGHTA and CDR2 FQGNSA. The CDR3 DNA sequence: TGTGCCAGCAGCTTACCAGGTCGATATCAGCCCCAGCATTTT. Residues: CASSLPGRYQPQHF.

V is TRBV11-3 and J is TRBJ2-3, with D uncertain. The germline V gene encodes CDR1 SGHNT and CDR2 YENEEA. This CDR3 is 12 amino acids long. V gave up 5 bases and J gave up 1 base, with 4 bases separating them. CDR3 residues: CASSPGTDTQYF. CDR3 DNA sequence: TGTGCCAGCAGCCCTGGCACAGATACGCAGTATTTT.

This clone was detected only once. The chain combines TRBV2 with TRBJ1-4; D is uncertain. With 3 bases removed from V and 8 bases from J, the gap between germline ends came to 13 bases. This CDR3 spans 14 amino acids. Germline-derived CDR1 and CDR2 are SNHLY and FYNNEI. The CDR3 DNA follows: TGTGCCAGCAGTGAGGCAGGCCTACGGGAAAAACTGTTTTTT. Protein sequence: CASSEAGLREKLFF.

The chain is built from TRBV2 and TRBJ1-4; 7 bases fit TRBD1. V was pared by 5 bases and J by 6 bases, with 6 bases of the junction left unmatched. Germline loops: CDR1 SNHLY, CDR2 FYNNEI. This CDR3 has 14 amino acids. CDR3 bases: TGTGCCAGCAGTAGGGACAGCGGAGATGAAAAACTGTTTTTT. Protein product: CASSRDSGDEKLFF.

The V and J genes are TRBV19 and TRBJ1-3, with D perhaps TRBD1 (6 bases). Germline V gene data show CDR1 as LNHDA and CDR2 as SQIVND (reference sequence). The CDR3 spans 15 residues. V was shortened by 5 bases and J by 6 bases, with 17 bases between the two germline ends. In DNA, the CDR3 is TGTGCCAGTAGTGCGGGGGGCGGACGGAAAAACACCATATATTTT. This translates into CASSAGGGRKNTIYF. Supplemented by reference TRBV19 and TRBJ1-3, the full variable domain reads DGGITQSPKYLFRKEGQNVTLSCEQNLNHDAMYWYRQDPGQGLRLIYYSQIVNDFQKGDIAEGYSVSREKKESFPLTVTSAQKNPTAFYLCASSAGGGRKNTIYFGEGSWLTVV.

Here the CDR3 DNA reads TGTGCCAGCACCCTTAGCGGGGGGGCTCAAGAGACCCAGTACTTC. Translation: CASTLSGGAQETQYF. This sequence joins TRBV2 and TRBJ2-5; 11 nucleotides align to TRBD2. J gave up 2 bases and V 7 bases, and 6 bases lay outside the gene matches. This CDR3 comprises 15 residues. Germline CDR1 SNHLY, CDR2 FYNNEI. Full variable domain (outside the CDR3, taken from reference TRBV2 and TRBJ2-5): EPEVTQTPSHQVTQMGQEVILRCVPISNHLYFYWYRQILGQKVEFLVSFYNNEISEKSEIFDDQFSVERPDGSNFTLKIRSTKLEDSAMYFCASTLSGGAQETQYFGPGTRLLVL.

The rearrangement links TRBV7-6 to TRBJ1-3; D gene unclear. V lost 6 bases to trimming and J lost 0 bases, with 6 bases between them. Per the germline V gene, CDR1 is SGHVS and CDR2 is FNYEAQ. The CDR3 covers 13 residues. As DNA, the CDR3 is TGTGCCAGCAGGCACTACTCTGGAAACACCATATATTTT. Translation: CASRHYSGNTIYF.

CDR3 protein: CSVSRGRGKETQYF. As DNA, the CDR3 is TGCAGCGTTTCGAGGGGGAGGGGAAAAGAGACCCAGTACTTC. The V gene is TRBV29-1, the J gene TRBJ2-5; tentatively, D is TRBD2 (7 bases). V lost 5 bases to trimming and J lost 3 bases, with 16 bases between them. CDR1 is SQVTM, CDR2 ANQGSEA, per germline. The CDR3 length is 14 residues.

This chain links TRBV6-5 with TRBJ1-5, with TRBD1 as a possible D gene (5 bases). Germline-derived CDR1 and CDR2 are MNHEY and SVGAGI. There are 14 residues in the CDR3. With 10 bases removed from V and 0 bases from J, the gap between germline ends came to 13 bases. CDR3 sequence: CAMIGTYSNQPQHF. The CDR3 DNA reads as TGTGCCATGATCGGGACTTATAGCAATCAGCCCCAGCATTTT.

This clone turned up a few times. The chain uses TRBV20-1 and TRBJ1-5; TRBD1 might be the D (6 bases). Germline-derived CDR1 and CDR2 are DFQATT and SNEGSKA (reference sequence). The CDR3 is 14 residues long. Trimming took 3 bases from V and 2 from J, leaving 11 bases between them. CDR3 DNA sequence: TGCAGTGCTAGTGGCAGGGGCGGCAATCAGCCCCAGCATTTT. It yields the protein CSASGRGGNQPQHF.

The rearrangement joins TRBV5-4 to TRBJ1-6, with D maybe TRBD1 (5 bases). Per germline, CDR1 SGHNT and CDR2 YYREEE (reference sequence). The CDR3 is 12 residues long. V lost 10 bases to trimming and J lost 7 bases, with 12 bases between them. The CDR3 bases are TGTGCCGCCAAGGGGTGGAATTCACCCCTCCACTTT. Translating it yields CAAKGWNSPLHF. Complete variable domain (other parts from reference TRBV5-4 and TRBJ1-6): ETGVTQSPTHLIKTRGQQVTLRCSSQSGHNTVSWYQQALGQGPQFIFQYYREEENGRGNFPPRFSGLQFPNYSSELNVNALELDDSALYLCAAKGWNSPLHFGNGTRLTVT.

The CDR3 DNA follows: TGTGCCAGCAGCCAGACACTAGCGGGGGGCACAGATACGCAGTATTTT. This encodes CASSQTLAGGTDTQYF. The chain uses TRBV4-2 and TRBJ2-3; 11 bases are a match to TRBD2. The CDR3 has 16 amino acids. The V segment lost 3 bases and the J segment 1 base; nucleotides outside the gene matches: 3. Germline CDR1 is LGHNA and CDR2 is YNFKEQ.

The chain joins TRBV9 to TRBJ1-2; D not certain. The CDR3 sequence is 13 residues long. Per germline, CDR1 SGDLS and CDR2 YYNGEE. Trimming pared 4 bases from V and 4 bases from J, leaving 11 bases between. The CDR3 protein is CASSSTVVYGYTF. The DNA for the CDR3 is TGTGCCAGCAGCTCCACAGTCGTCTATGGCTACACCTTC.

The rearrangement joins TRBV10-2 to TRBJ2-1; D possibly corresponds to TRBD2 (5 bases). The CDR3 is 13 residues long. The germline V gene has CDR1 WSHSY and CDR2 SAAADI. Trimming removed 6 bases at V and 8 bases at J, with 14 bases between. CDR3 nucleotide sequence: TGCGCCAGCAGCCCCGGGGATGTGGATGAGCAGTTCTTC. Protein sequence: CASSPGDVDEQFF.

V is TRBV18 and J is TRBJ1-3; no definite D call. With 2 bases removed from V and 4 bases from J, the gap between germline ends came to 12 bases. The CDR3 extends over 15 amino acids. Germline CDR1 and CDR2: KGHSH and LQKENI. The CDR3 is CASSPFSGEGNTIYF. Here the CDR3 DNA reads TGTGCCAGCTCACCATTTTCCGGTGAGGGAAACACCATATATTTT.

The chain couples TRBV2 to TRBJ1-6; 10 nucleotides match TRBD1. CDR3 length: 15 residues. J lost 8 bases, V lost 7 bases, and 8 bases had no gene match. In germline, CDR1 is SNHLY, CDR2 FYNNEI. CDR3: CASTFWGTGDSPLHF. Written as DNA, the CDR3 is TGTGCCAGCACCTTTTGGGGGACAGGGGATTCACCCCTCCACTTT.

DNA for the CDR3: TGTGCCAGTAGTATAGATTGGAGGTGGCCCCAGCATTTT. Residues: CASSIDWRWPQHF. The chain joins TRBV19 to TRBJ1-5, with D uncertain. This CDR3 is built from 13 residues. Per the germline V gene, CDR1 is LNHDA and CDR2 is SQIVND (reference sequence). V lost 0 bases to trimming and J lost 9 bases, with 9 bases between them.

The chain recombines TRBV5-4 with TRBJ1-1; D gene unclear. This CDR3 contains 12 residues. V was trimmed by 0 bases and J by 8 bases, leaving 8 bases between them. CDR1 and CDR2 from the germline V gene are SGHNT and YYREEE (reference sequence). The CDR3 nucleotides are TGTGCCAGCAGCTTGGTGGGAGGGGAAGCTTTCTTT. Translating it yields CASSLVGGEAFF. Looking up the rest from reference TRBV5-4 and TRBJ1-1 gives the full variable domain: ETGVTQSPTHLIKTRGQQVTLRCSSQSGHNTVSWYQQALGQGPQFIFQYYREEENGRGNFPPRFSGLQFPNYSSELNVNALELDDSALYLCASSLVGGEAFFGQGTRLTVV.

The rearrangement uses TRBV7-2 and TRBJ1-2; no reliable D call. The CDR3 loop spans 16 amino acids. Germline CDR1 is SGHTA and CDR2 is FQGNSA. Trimming took 2 bases from V and 8 from J, leaving 21 bases between them. CDR3 coding DNA: TGTGCCAGCAGCTTAATTATCCTCTTTGAGGGCCTGGGCTACACCTTC. Translated, it gives CASSLIILFEGLGYTF. Variable domain in full (rest from reference TRBV7-2 and TRBJ1-2): GAGVSQSPSNKVTEKGKDVELRCDPISGHTALYWYRQSLGQGLEFLIYFQGNSAPDKSGLPSDRFSAERTGGSVSTLTIQRTQQEDSAVYLCASSLIILFEGLGYTFGSGTRLTVV.

The rearrangement joins TRBV2 to TRBJ1-5, with D possibly TRBD1 on 5 matching bases. Looked up from germline, CDR1 is SNHLY and CDR2 is FYNNEI. The CDR3 consists of 13 residues. Trimming took 7 bases from V and 2 from J, leaving 9 bases between them. The CDR3 loop is CASKGAGNQPQHF. CDR3 nucleotides: TGTGCCAGCAAAGGGGCCGGCAATCAGCCCCAGCATTTT.

The gene calls are TRBV11-2 and TRBJ1-6; possible D gene TRBD1, 5 bases. V shed 1 base and J shed 7 bases, with 11 bases lying between them. CDR3 length equals 15 residues. Germline V lookup: CDR1 SGHAT, CDR2 FQNNGV. This chain's CDR3 is CASSLGVQGNSPLHF. The CDR3 nucleotides are TGTGCCAGCAGCTTAGGCGTGCAGGGCAATTCACCCCTCCACTTT.

V gene TRBV7-9 combines with J gene TRBJ1-1; the D gene is possibly TRBD1 (5 bases). This CDR3 region has 11 residues. V gave up 5 bases and J gave up 9 bases, with 10 bases separating them. The germline gives CDR1 SEHNR, CDR2 FQNEAQ (reference sequence). DNA for the CDR3: TGTGCCAGCAGCGAAGGGACTAAAGCTTTCTTT. This encodes CASSEGTKAFF.

This sequence joins TRBV6-6 and TRBJ1-5, with 7 bases aligning to TRBD1. Germline CDR1 reads MNHNY; CDR2 reads SVGAGI (reference sequence). After removal of 5 bases from V and 1 base from J, the junction contained 8 bases not matched to a gene. The CDR3 is made up of 16 amino acids. The CDR3 DNA sequence: TGTGCCAGCAGTCCGATACTGGGACAGAGCAATCAGCCCCAGCATTTT. Translating it yields CASSPILGQSNQPQHF.

This chain links TRBV10-3 with TRBJ2-3; TRBD1 aligns across 9 bases. The V and J ends lost 3 bases and 2 bases, in that order; junction bases with no gene match: 3. Looked up from germline, CDR1 is ENHRY and CDR2 is SYGVKD. The CDR3 spans 15 residues. CDR3 loop: CAISEGDRDTDTQYF. CDR3 bases: TGTGCCATCAGTGAAGGGGACAGGGACACAGATACGCAGTATTTT.

This clone was recorded only once. The chain links TRBV5-1 to TRBJ1-1; 8 positions agree with TRBD1. V dropped 0 bases and J dropped 4; count of bases not matched to a gene: 5. The CDR3 length is 15 residues. The germline gives CDR1 SGHRS, CDR2 YFSETQ. In DNA form, the CDR3 reads TGCGCCAGCAGCTTGGCCACAGGGGGAGGCACTGAAGCTTTCTTT. This translates into CASSLATGGGTEAFF.

This chain connects TRBV7-9 to TRBJ1-4, with a tentative D call TRBD1 (6 bases). CDR1 and CDR2 (germline): SEHNR, FQNEAQ (reference sequence). V lost 5 bases, J lost 7 bases, and 17 bases lay in between. The CDR3 loop spans 15 amino acids. Here the CDR3 DNA reads TGTGCCAGCAGCCCGACGGGGGGGGCTGCTGAAAAACTGTTTTTT. Translation: CASSPTGGAAEKLFF.

The gene calls are TRBV28 and TRBJ1-1; 10 bases match TRBD1. After removal of 6 bases from V and 5 bases from J, the junction contained 9 bases not matched to a gene. This CDR3 is 15 amino acids long. The germline V gene encodes CDR1 MDHEN and CDR2 SYDVKM. The CDR3 nucleotides read TGTGCCAGCAGCCATGAGGGACAGGGGCGGACTGAAGCTTTCTTT. Translation: CASSHEGQGRTEAFF.

The chain recombines TRBV7-9 with TRBJ2-3, with D possibly being TRBD1 (6 bases). The CDR3 has 15 amino acids. Germline lookup yields CDR1 SEHNR and CDR2 FQNEAQ (reference sequence). V gave up 1 base and J gave up 2 bases, with 10 bases separating them. The CDR3 bases are TGTGCCAGCAGCTTAGTAAGGACAGTCACAGATACGCAGTATTTT. Its translation: CASSLVRTVTDTQYF.

This clone turned up a few times. The V and J genes are TRBV12-3 or TRBV12-4 and TRBJ1-1; the D gene is possibly TRBD1 (6 bases). With 6 bases removed from V and 6 bases from J, the gap between germline ends came to 8 bases. The CDR3 loop spans 11 amino acids. The CDR3 DNA reads as TGTGCCAGCAGCCCAGGGGCTGAAGCTTTCTTT. Protein product: CASSPGAEAFF.

The chain uses TRBV15 and TRBJ2-1; TRBD2 aligns across 14 bases. The length of the CDR3 is 17 residues. V lost 4 bases and J lost 4; bases outside the gene matches: 6. Germline V gene sequence: CDR1 LNHNV, CDR2 YYDKDF (reference sequence). The CDR3 region has the DNA TGTGCCACCAGCACATCCGGGACTAGCGGGGGATACAATGAGCAGTTCTTC. Translating it yields CATSTSGTSGGYNEQFF.